This entry describes one T cell receptor (beta chain). The sample is drawn from a study of blood T cell repertoires in COVID-19. Study-level background: Samples came from the United States, Italy and Spain, spanning acute and convalescent COVID-19. T cells, B-cell-depleted T cells, or PBMCs provided the cDNA or gDNA that served as material.

Germline assignment: CDR1 SGHRS and CDR2 YFSETQ. Trimming pared 0 bases from V and 4 bases from J, leaving 17 bases between. This CDR3 has 16 residues. Authors' methods: Nucleated cell counts were estimated from reference gene primer amplification. Sequencing used immunoSEQ multiplex PCR; TCRdb keeps in-frame clones, though not all of them. The V and J calls and clone size come from that table; D and trimming were worked out from the DNA. The profile shows 150,000 or so clones, roughly 89% of them singletons. The V call is TRBV5-1, the J call TRBJ2-7; TRBD1 might be the D (6 bases). Input material: peripheral blood. The clonotype originates from a man aged 60-69 years with active or convalescent COVID-19. CDR3 bases: TGCGCCAGCAGCTTGGAGGGCAGGGGAAAGAAATACGAGCAGTACTTC. Amino acid sequence: CASSLEGRGKKYEQYF.